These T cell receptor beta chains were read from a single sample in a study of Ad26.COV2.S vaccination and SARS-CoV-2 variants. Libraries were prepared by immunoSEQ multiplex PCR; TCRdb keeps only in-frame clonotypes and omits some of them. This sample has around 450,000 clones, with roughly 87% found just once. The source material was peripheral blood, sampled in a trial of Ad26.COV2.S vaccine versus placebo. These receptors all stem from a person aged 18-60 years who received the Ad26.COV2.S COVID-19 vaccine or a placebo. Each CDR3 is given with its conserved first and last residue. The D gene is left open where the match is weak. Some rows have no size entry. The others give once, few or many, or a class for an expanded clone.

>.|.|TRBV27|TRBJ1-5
TGTGCCAGCAGTTTATACGCTGATACCAATCAGCCCCAGCATTTT
CASSLYADTNQPQHF
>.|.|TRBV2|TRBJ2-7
TGTGCCAGCGGTTTCGCCGGAACCTACGAGCAGTACTTC
CASGFAGTYEQYF
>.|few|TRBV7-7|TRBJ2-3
TGTGCCAGCAGCTTGGGTACACCCCCGGATACGCAGTATTTT
CASSLGTPPDTQYF
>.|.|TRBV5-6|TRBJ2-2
TGTGCCAGCAGCGGGGGGCGTTTGACAGCCCGGAACCCCGGGGAGCTGTTTTTT
CASSGGRLTARNPGELFF
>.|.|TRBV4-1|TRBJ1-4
TGCGCCAGCAGCCAAGATAAAGGTTCCTCTTATGAGGGGACTAATGAAAAACTGTTTTTT
CASSQDKGSSYEGTNEKLFF
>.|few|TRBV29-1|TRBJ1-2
TGCAGCGTTGAAGCACGGTATGGCTACACCTTC
CSVEARYGYTF
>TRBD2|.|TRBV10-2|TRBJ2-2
TGCGCCAGCAGTGAGTCGAGGGGTCTAGCGGGGATCGGGGAGCTGTTTTTT
CASSESRGLAGIGELFF
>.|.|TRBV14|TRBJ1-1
TGTGCCAGCAGTTTAGGGGGGTTAAACACTGAAGCTTTCTTT
CASSLGGLNTEAFF
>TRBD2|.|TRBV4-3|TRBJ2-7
TGCGCCAGCAGCCAGGGGCGGACTAGCGGCTACGAGCAGTACTTC
CASSQGRTSGYEQYF
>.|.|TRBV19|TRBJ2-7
TGTGCCAGTAGTCTTCGACGGGGCTACGAGCAGTACTTC
CASSLRRGYEQYF
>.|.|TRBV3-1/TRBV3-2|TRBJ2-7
TGTGCCAGCAGCCAGAGGGGTTCTCAAGCCGAGCAGTACTTC
CASSQRGSQAEQYF
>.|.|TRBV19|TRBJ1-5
TGTGCCAGTACCCCGGACAGATCCCAGCCCCAGCATTTT
CASTPDRSQPQHF
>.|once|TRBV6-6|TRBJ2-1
TGTGCCAGCAGTTTAGGCCCGAACAATGAGCAGTTCTTC
CASSLGPNNEQFF
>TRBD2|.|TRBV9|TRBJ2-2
TGTGCCAGCAGCGTAGCTCCGGCGGGAGGGGCCGGGGAGCTGTTTTTT
CASSVAPAGGAGELFF
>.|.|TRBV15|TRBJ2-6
TGTGCCACCAGCAGAGTAGTGGGGGCGGCTGGGGCCAACGTCCTGACTTTC
CATSRVVGAAGANVLTF
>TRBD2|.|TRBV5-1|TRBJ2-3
TGCGCCAGCAGCAGGAGCGGGAGTGGGCGCACAGATACGCAGTATTTT
CASSRSGSGRTDTQYF
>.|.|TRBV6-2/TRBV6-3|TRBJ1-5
TGTGCCAGCAGTTATTCTAGCAATCAGCCCCAGCATTTT
CASSYSSNQPQHF
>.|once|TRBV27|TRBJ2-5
TGTGCCAGCAGTTTAGGGTGGCTTGAGACCCAGTACTTC
CASSLGWLETQYF
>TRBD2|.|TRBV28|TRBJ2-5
TGTGCCAGCAGCTTATCTAGCGGCTGGGGAGAGACCCAGTACTTC
CASSLSSGWGETQYF
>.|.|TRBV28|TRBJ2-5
TGTGCCAGCAGTTCGGCGGACGGGACAGAGACCCAGTACTTC
CASSSADGTETQYF
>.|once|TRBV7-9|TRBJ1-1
TGTGCCAGTGGCGACTACGGGGACACTGAAGCTTTCTTT
CASGDYGDTEAFF
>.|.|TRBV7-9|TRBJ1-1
TGTGCCAGCAGCACCCCAGGATATAACACTGAAGCTTTCTTT
CASSTPGYNTEAFF
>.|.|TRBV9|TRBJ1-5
TGTGCCAGCAGCGACCCGGGACACTATAATCAGCCCCAGCATTTT
CASSDPGHYNQPQHF
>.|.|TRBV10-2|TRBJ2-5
TGCGCCAGCAGTGAGTGGAAGGAGTGGAGGCAAGAGACCCAGTACTTC
CASSEWKEWRQETQYF
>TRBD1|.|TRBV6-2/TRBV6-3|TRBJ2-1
TGTGCCAGCAGTAACCTGGGACAGGGAGGGGACAATGAGCAGTTCTTC
CASSNLGQGGDNEQFF
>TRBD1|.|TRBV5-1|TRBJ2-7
TGCGCCAGCAGCTTGATAGGACAGGGGGCGGGCGAGCAGTACTTC
CASSLIGQGAGEQYF
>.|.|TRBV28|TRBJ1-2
TGTGCCAGCGCCCCTGGAGGGACAACCTATGGCTACACCTTC
CASAPGGTTYGYTF
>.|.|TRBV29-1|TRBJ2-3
TGCAGCTTCGGGGACTTAAATACGCAGTATTTT
CSFGDLNTQYF
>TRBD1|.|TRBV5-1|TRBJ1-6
TGCGCCAGCAGCCGGACCGCGGACAGGGGAAGGTCACCCCTCCACTTT
CASSRTADRGRSPLHF
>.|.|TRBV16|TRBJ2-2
TGTGCCAGCAGCCAGGACAGTAACACCGGGGAGCTGTTTTTT
CASSQDSNTGELFF
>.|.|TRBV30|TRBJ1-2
TGTGCCTGGAGTTGGTCGGGGTATGGCTACACCTTC
CAWSWSGYGYTF
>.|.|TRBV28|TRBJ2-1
TGTGCCACCACCGATGGACTGATTTACAATGAGCAGTTCTTC
CATTDGLIYNEQFF
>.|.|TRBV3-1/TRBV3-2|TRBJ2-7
TGTGCCAGCAGCCCCCCTGACAAAAGCTCCTACGAGCAGTACTTC
CASSPPDKSSYEQYF
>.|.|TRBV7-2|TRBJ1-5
TGTGCCAGCAGCCTTCGTGGGGGGGGCAATCAGCCCCAGCATTTT
CASSLRGGGNQPQHF
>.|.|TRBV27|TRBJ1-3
TGTGCCAGCAGTTTTAGGGGAGGGGACACCATATATTTT
CASSFRGGDTIYF
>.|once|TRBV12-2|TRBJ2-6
TGTGCAAGTCGCTCCCGTCTGGGACCTGGGGCCAACGTCCTGACTTTC
CASRSRLGPGANVLTF
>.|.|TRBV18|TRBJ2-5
TGTGCCAGCTCACCACCGAGGGAGTACCAAGAGACCCAGTACTTC
CASSPPREYQETQYF
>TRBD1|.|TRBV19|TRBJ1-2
TGTGCCAGTGGACAGGTAGACGGCTATGGCTACACCTTC
CASGQVDGYGYTF
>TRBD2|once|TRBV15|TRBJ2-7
TGTGCCACCAGCGGGGGAGGGTACGAGCAGTACTTC
CATSGGGYEQYF
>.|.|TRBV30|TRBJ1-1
TGTGCCTGGGCCCGCAGGCAGGGGATCGCTGAAGCTTTCTTT
CAWARRQGIAEAFF
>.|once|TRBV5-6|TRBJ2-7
TGTGCCAGCAGCCCGGTTGATTTGTACGAGCAGTACTTC
CASSPVDLYEQYF
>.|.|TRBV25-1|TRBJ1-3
TGTGCCAGCAGTGAATGGGGGGGGACTGGAAACACCATATATTTT
CASSEWGGTGNTIYF
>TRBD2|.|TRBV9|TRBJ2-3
TGTGCCAGCAGCTCCCCCCGGACTAGCGGGAAGGTTGCAGATACGCAGTATTTT
CASSSPRTSGKVADTQYF
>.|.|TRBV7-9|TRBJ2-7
TGTGCCAGCAGTCAGGGGTCGGGAGAGCAGTACTTC
CASSQGSGEQYF
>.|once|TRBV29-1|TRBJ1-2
TGCAGCGTTGGCTCAGGGGATAACACCTTC
CSVGSGDNTF
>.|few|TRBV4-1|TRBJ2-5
TGCGCCAGCAGCCAAGAGGAAGGGCTGCCAGAGACCCAGTACTTC
CASSQEEGLPETQYF
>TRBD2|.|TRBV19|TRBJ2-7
TGTGCCAGTAGTCCCCGACTAGCGGGCACCTACGAGCAGTACTTC
CASSPRLAGTYEQYF
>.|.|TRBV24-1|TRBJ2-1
TGTGCCACCAGTGAATACGGTACAGGGCCAAATGAGCAGTTCTTC
CATSEYGTGPNEQFF
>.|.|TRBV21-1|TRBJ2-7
TGTGCCACCTGGCGACTAGCGGGAGAATACGAGCAGTACTTC
CATWRLAGEYEQYF
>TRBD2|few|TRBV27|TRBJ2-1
TGTGCCAGCAGTCAAGTTGGGACTAGCTCTACCCCGTGGTTCTTC
CASSQVGTSSTPWFF
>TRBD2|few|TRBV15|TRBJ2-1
TGTGCCACCAGCAAGCGGGAGGCCTACAATGAGCAGTTCTTC
CATSKREAYNEQFF
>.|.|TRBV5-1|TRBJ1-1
TGCGCCAGCAGCCCTAACACAGGGCTGAACACTGAAGCTTTCTTT
CASSPNTGLNTEAFF
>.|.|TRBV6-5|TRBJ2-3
TGTGCCAGCAGTTACTTAGGCACAGATACGCAGTATTTT
CASSYLGTDTQYF
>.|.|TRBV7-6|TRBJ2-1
TGTGCCAGCAGACGTGGGGATGAGCAGTTCTTC
CASRRGDEQFF
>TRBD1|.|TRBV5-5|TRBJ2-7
TGTGCCAGCAGCGATGACAGGGGGCTCTACGAGCAGTACTTC
CASSDDRGLYEQYF
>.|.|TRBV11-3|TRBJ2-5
TGTGCCAGCAGCACGACAGTTTTAGAGACCCAGTACTTC
CASSTTVLETQYF
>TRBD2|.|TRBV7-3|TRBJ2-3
TGTGCCAGCAGTTTTCCGGGACTAGCGTCCACAGATACGCAGTATTTT
CASSFPGLASTDTQYF
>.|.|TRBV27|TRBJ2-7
TGTGCCAGCAGTCCCCGCCGGGTCGAGTACGAGCAGTACTTC
CASSPRRVEYEQYF
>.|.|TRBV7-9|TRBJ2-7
TGTGCCAGCAGCTCCCCGGTTACCTACGAGCAGTACTTC
CASSSPVTYEQYF